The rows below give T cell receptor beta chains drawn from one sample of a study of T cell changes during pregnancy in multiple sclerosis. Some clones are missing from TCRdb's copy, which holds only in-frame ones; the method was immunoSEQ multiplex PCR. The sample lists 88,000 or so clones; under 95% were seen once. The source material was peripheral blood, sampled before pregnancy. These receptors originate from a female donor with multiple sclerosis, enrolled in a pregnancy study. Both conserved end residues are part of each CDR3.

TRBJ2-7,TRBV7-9,CASSLEQGGYEQYF
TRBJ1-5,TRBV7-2,CASSLRGQPQHF
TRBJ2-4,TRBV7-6,CASSLDRLDIQYF
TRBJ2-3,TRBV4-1,CASSPRELAPDTQYF
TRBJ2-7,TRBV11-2,CASGPGGQGYF
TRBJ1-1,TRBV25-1,CASSAQGVTEAFF
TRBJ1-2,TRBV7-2,CASSLAGTAGYTF
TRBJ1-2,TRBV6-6,CASFGVDGYTF
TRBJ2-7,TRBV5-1,CASSFGQTYEQYF
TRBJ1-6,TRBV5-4,CASSSQFGTSHNSPLHF
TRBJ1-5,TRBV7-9,CASSPPTGQPQHF
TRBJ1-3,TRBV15,CATSRDQGNTIYF
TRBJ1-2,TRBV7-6,CASSPGKGAYGYTF
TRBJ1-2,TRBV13,CASSSLGQGGYGYTF
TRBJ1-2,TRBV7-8,CASREGRVGYGYTF
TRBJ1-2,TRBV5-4,CASKTGPGGYTF
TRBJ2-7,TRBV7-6,CASSPGLSYEQYF
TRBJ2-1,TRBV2,CASRMGTGRYNEQFF